A selection of T cell receptor beta chains follows, all from one sample in a study of cytomegalovirus exposure and HLA in healthy donors. The data were produced by immunoSEQ multiplex PCR, yet TCRdb's version contains in-frame clones alone and is incomplete. Its listing shows approximately 100,000 clones. Sequences were obtained from PBMCs. The receptor set was obtained from a man in his fifties in good health and CMV-seropositive. Each CDR3 is given with its conserved first and last residue. D genes are given only for firm matches.

V gene	J gene	D gene	CDR3 protein	CDR3 DNA
TRBV6-5	TRBJ1-2	TRBD1	CASSRQGYGYTF	TGTGCCAGCAGCCGACAGGGGTATGGCTACACCTTC
TRBV27	TRBJ1-4	-	CASTQTQGSGEKLFF	TGTGCCAGCACTCAAACACAGGGATCGGGTGAAAAACTGTTTTTT
TRBV5-1	TRBJ2-7	-	CASSLGGETYEQYF	TGCGCCAGCAGCTTGGGGGGAGAAACCTACGAGCAGTACTTC
TRBV27	TRBJ2-1	-	CASSFGRRNEQFF	TGTGCCAGCAGTTTCGGTCGGCGGAATGAGCAGTTCTTC
TRBV5-1	TRBJ2-3	TRBD2	CASSSPGGDTQYF	TGCGCCAGCAGCTCCCCGGGGGGAGATACGCAGTATTTT
TRBV18	TRBJ1-2	-	CASSPGARLPTGSRGRGYTF	TGTGCCAGCTCACCGGGGGCACGGCTTCCTACAGGGAGTCGGGGTCGAGGCTACACCTTC
TRBV7-9	TRBJ2-3	TRBD2	CASSQGLAGVSRDTQYF	TGTGCCAGCAGCCAAGGACTAGCGGGAGTTTCAAGAGATACGCAGTATTTT
TRBV30	TRBJ2-1	-	CAWSVLGTEGFF	TGTGCCTGGAGTGTACTTGGGACGGAGGGGTTCTTC
TRBV15	TRBJ2-3	TRBD2	CATSRGPGGMSDTQYF	TGTGCCACCAGCAGAGGGCCGGGAGGGATGTCAGATACGCAGTATTTT
TRBV7-8	TRBJ1-2	-	CASSSLDRSLMDGYTF	TGTGCCAGCAGCTCTCTCGACAGGAGTTTGATGGATGGCTACACCTTC
TRBV20-1	TRBJ2-2	-	CSALNTGELFF	TGCAGTGCCTTGAACACCGGGGAGCTGTTTTTT
TRBV4-2	TRBJ2-3	TRBD2	CASSQELAGADTQYF	TGTGCCAGCAGCCAAGAACTAGCGGGAGCAGATACGCAGTATTTT